These 6 T cell receptor beta chains share one sample of origin, sequenced in a study of blood T cell repertoires in COVID-19. Libraries were prepared by immunoSEQ multiplex PCR; TCRdb keeps only in-frame clonotypes and omits some of them. The data show around 460,000 clones, 85% to 90% seen once. Source material: peripheral blood. These receptors all stem from a man aged 18 to 30 with COVID-19, enrolled during active disease.

The chain employs TRBV5-4 and TRBJ2-5; 7 bases match TRBD1. The CDR3 totals 15 residues. Germline V gene sequence: CDR1 SGHNT, CDR2 YYREEE (reference sequence). Trimming removed 2 bases from V and 5 bases from J; junction bases left unmatched: 9. This CDR3 is CASSLPAGGSETQYF. The CDR3 DNA sequence: TGTGCCAGCAGCTTACCCGCAGGGGGAAGCGAGACCCAGTACTTC.

V and J are TRBV2 and TRBJ1-4, with 7 bases identical to TRBD1. From germline, CDR1 is SNHLY and CDR2 FYNNEI. The ends lost 2 bases at V and 7 bases at J; junction bases unmatched: 10. The CDR3 loop spans 16 amino acids. The CDR3 coding sequence is TGTGCCAGCAGTGAAAATCCCGGACAGGTCGGTGAAAAACTGTTTTTT. Translation gives CASSENPGQVGEKLFF.

The V gene is TRBV19, the J gene TRBJ1-1; 7 nucleotides agree with TRBD1. V was pared by 4 bases and J by 1 base, with 9 bases of the junction left unmatched. Germline loops: CDR1 LNHDA, CDR2 SQIVND (reference sequence). This CDR3 contains 16 residues. The CDR3 bases are TGTGCCAGTAGTAGTCCGGGACAGCCAAGGAACACTGAAGCTTTCTTT. It yields the protein CASSSPGQPRNTEAFF.

The chain joins TRBV5-1 to TRBJ2-1, with D uncertain. Germline-derived CDR1 and CDR2 are SGHRS and YFSETQ. With 4 bases removed from V and 7 bases from J, the gap between germline ends came to 18 bases. This CDR3 contains 15 residues. CDR3 protein: CASSPRPQEDNEQFF. The CDR3 coding sequence is TGCGCCAGCAGCCCACGTCCACAAGAAGATAATGAGCAGTTCTTC.

This rearrangement joins TRBV2 to TRBJ2-3; TRBD2 might be the D (5 bases). CDR1 is SNHLY, CDR2 FYNNEI, per germline. Trimming took off 3 bases at V and 4 bases at J, with 8 bases between the two ends. The CDR3 extends over 13 amino acids. Here the CDR3 reads CASSDERSDTQYF. For the CDR3, the DNA is TGTGCCAGCAGTGATGAGCGGTCAGATACGCAGTATTTT. Filled out from reference TRBV2 and TRBJ2-3, the complete variable domain reads EPEVTQTPSHQVTQMGQEVILRCVPISNHLYFYWYRQILGQKVEFLVSFYNNEISEKSEIFDDQFSVERPDGSNFTLKIRSTKLEDSAMYFCASSDERSDTQYFGPGTRLTVL.

The chain links TRBV11-3 to TRBJ2-7; D is perhaps TRBD2 (5 bases). V lost 4 bases and J lost 4, with 17 bases in between. The germline V gene encodes CDR1 SGHNT and CDR2 YENEEA. CDR3 length equals 15 residues. CDR3 nucleotide sequence: TGTGCCAGCAGCTCGGGAACTGGCGTCGGGTACGAGCAGTACTTC. Translated, it gives CASSSGTGVGYEQYF.